What follows is one TCR beta chain and its context. The sample comes from a study of blood T cell repertoires in COVID-19. The germline V and J ends were trimmed by 0 bases and 8 bases, with 11 bases remaining between them. This CDR3 spans 15 amino acids. Germline values: CDR1 ENHRY, CDR2 SYGVKD. The repertoire was sequenced with immunoSEQ multiplex PCR; TCRdb's copy has only in-frame clones and lacks some. The table shows roughly 440,000 clones, with approximately 88% occurring only once. The sequence was obtained from a woman aged 45-59 years with COVID-19, enrolled during active disease. The rearrangement uses TRBV10-3 and TRBJ1-6; D remains unclear. What was sequenced was peripheral blood. The CDR3 loop reads CAISESVAVDSPLHF. The CDR3 DNA is TGTGCCATCAGTGAGTCCGTGGCAGTGGATTCACCCCTCCACTTT.